What follows is one T cell receptor (beta chain) and its context. The antigen is not known. These data originate in a study of cytomegalovirus exposure and HLA in healthy donors. Study results and caveats: 150 or so TCR beta chains were listed as cytomegalovirus-associated. Data from an earlier analysis indicated that most TCR beta V segments were productive either about 90% or about 30% of the time.

The PCR had 60 Vbeta and 13 Jbeta primers. The method was immunoSEQ multiplex PCR; TCRdb's version includes in-frame clones alone and lacks a portion of them. The clone table shows 100,000 to 150,000 clones, with the ten largest holding approximately 1.6%. CDR3 length: 14 residues. The V and J ends lost 2 bases and 5 bases, in that order; junction bases with no gene match: 3. Per the germline V gene, CDR1 is SGHTA and CDR2 is FQGTGA. The V and J genes are TRBV7-3 and TRBJ2-4; TRBD1 matches 7 bases. Sequencing was done on a sample of PBMCs. This TCR came from a woman aged 40 to 55 in good health and CMV-seropositive. The DNA of the CDR3 is TGTGCCAGCAGCTTATCAGGGACAGAAAACATTCAGTACTTC. Its translation: CASSLSGTENIQYF.